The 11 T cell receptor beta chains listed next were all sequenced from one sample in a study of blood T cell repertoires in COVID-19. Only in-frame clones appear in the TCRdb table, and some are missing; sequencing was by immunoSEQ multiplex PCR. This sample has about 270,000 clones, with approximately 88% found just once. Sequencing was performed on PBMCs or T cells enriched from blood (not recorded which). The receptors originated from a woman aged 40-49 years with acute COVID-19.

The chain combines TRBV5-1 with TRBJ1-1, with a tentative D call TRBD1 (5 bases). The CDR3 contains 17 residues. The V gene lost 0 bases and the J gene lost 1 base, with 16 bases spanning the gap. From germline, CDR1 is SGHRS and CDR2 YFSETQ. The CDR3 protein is CASSLAHGGLGNTEAFF. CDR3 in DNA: TGCGCCAGCAGCTTGGCACACGGGGGATTGGGGAACACTGAAGCTTTCTTT.

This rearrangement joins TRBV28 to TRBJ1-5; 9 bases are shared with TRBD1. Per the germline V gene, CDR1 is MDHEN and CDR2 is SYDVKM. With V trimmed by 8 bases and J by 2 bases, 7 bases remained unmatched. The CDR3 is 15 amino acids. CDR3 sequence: CASLEQGARNQPQHF. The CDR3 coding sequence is TGTGCCAGCCTTGAACAGGGGGCACGCAATCAGCCCCAGCATTTT.

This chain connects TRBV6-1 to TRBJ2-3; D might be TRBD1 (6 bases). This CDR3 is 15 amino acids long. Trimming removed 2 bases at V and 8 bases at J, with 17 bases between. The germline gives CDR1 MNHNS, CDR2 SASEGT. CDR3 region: CASSESLVRGTTQYF. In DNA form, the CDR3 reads TGTGCCAGCAGTGAATCTTTAGTGAGGGGGACTACGCAGTATTTT.

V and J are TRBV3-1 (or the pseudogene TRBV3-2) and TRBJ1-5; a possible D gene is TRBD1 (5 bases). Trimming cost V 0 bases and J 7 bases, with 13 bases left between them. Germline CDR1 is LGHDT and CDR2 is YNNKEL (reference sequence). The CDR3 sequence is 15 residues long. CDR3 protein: CASSQDRAGWQPQHF. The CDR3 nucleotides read TGTGCCAGCAGCCAAGATCGCGCAGGGTGGCAGCCCCAGCATTTT.

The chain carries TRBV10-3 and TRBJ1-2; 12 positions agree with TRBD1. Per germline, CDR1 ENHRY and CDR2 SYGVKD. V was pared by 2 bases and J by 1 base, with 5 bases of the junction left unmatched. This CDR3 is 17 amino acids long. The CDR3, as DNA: TGTGCCATCAGTGAGCTGGGACAGGGGGCTTTTAACTATGGCTACACCTTC. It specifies CAISELGQGAFNYGYTF.

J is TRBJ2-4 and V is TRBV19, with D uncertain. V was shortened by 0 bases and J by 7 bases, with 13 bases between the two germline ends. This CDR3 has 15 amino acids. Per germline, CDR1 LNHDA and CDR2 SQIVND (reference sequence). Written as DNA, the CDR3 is TGTGCCAGTAGTATAGACCTTTCTTGGCCGAACATTCAGTACTTC. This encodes CASSIDLSWPNIQYF.

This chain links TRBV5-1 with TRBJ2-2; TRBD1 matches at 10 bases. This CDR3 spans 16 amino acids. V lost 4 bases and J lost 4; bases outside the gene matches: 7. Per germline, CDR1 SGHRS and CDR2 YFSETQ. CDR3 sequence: CASSPRGQGSTGELFF. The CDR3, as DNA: TGCGCCAGCAGCCCGAGGGGACAGGGGAGCACCGGGGAGCTGTTTTTT.

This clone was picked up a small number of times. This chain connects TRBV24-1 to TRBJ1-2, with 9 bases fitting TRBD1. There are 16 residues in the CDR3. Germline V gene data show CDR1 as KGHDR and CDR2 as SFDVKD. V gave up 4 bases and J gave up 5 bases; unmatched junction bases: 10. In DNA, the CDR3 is TGTGCCACCAGTGAATCACCGGGACAGGGTCGGTATGGCTACACCTTC. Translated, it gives CATSESPGQGRYGYTF.

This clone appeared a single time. The CDR3 DNA follows: TGCGCCAGCAGCTTGTTAGCCGGGCCTCGTTCCCCAGGGAATGAGCAGTTCTTC. It translates to CASSLLAGPRSPGNEQFF. The chain carries TRBV5-1 and TRBJ2-1; D perhaps matches TRBD1 (5 bases). V was clipped by 1 base and J by 7 bases, with 24 bases between them. This CDR3 is 18 amino acids long. CDR1 and CDR2 (germline): SGHRS, YFSETQ. The variable domain in full, completed from reference TRBV5-1 and TRBJ2-1, reads KAGVTQTPRYLIKTRGQQVTLSCSPISGHRSVSWYQQTPGQGLQFLFEYFSETQRNKGNFPGRFSGRQFSNSRSEMNVSTLELGDSALYLCASSLLAGPRSPGNEQFFGPGTRLTVL.

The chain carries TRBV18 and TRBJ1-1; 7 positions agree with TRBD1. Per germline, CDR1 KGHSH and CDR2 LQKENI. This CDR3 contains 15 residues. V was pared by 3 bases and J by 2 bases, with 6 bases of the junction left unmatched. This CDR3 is CASSPGDRRNTEAFF. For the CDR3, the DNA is TGTGCCAGCTCACCCGGGGACAGAAGAAACACTGAAGCTTTCTTT.

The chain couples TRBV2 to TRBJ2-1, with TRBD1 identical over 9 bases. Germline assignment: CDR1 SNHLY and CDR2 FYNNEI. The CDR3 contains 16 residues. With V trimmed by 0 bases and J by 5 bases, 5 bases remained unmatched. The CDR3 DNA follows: TGTGCCAGCAGTGAAGCCGGGACAGGGACGGACAATGAGCAGTTCTTC. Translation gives CASSEAGTGTDNEQFF.